This T cell receptor (beta chain) was identified in a study of T cell repertoires in cytomegalovirus infection (dated by TCRdb to between 2017 and 2020). In the study overall: Recently identified HLA-C-restricted CMV epitopes, whose presentation resists viral immunomodulation, were targeted by peptide stimulations together with well-studied HLA-B-restricted epitopes. Donor HLA type was relevant to the analysis, because carriage of CMV infection together with the matching HLA type was indicated by public TCR beta signatures. Results and caveats for the whole study, not just this receptor: The ex vivo response was dominated by HLA-C-restricted CMV-specific TCR beta clonotypes, and the single most frequent clonotype in two of eight donors was supplied by these HLA-C-restricted clonotypes. In both this cohort and an independent cohort of 350 to 400 donors, the cumulative frequency of public TCR beta family members distinguished carriers of CMV infection plus the relevant HLA type.

The sequencing machine was an Illumina HiSeq 1500. TCRdb's own reprocessing of the public reads used fastp at Q25 and MiXCR and kept productive beta chains. Each record represents a unique CDR3 protein, reported with the most common genes and DNA among its rows. Present in this sample are approximately 1,000,000 distinct CDR3 sequences, roughly 31% of which were seen just once. The ten largest clones represent more than 12% of the sample. The V end loses 0 bases and the J end loses 9 bases, and a stretch of 17 bases separates them. The germline V gene specifies MNHEY as CDR1 and SVGAGI as CDR2. The CDR3 contains 15 residues, cysteine and phenylalanine counted. This entry keeps only the CDR3 DNA: 45 bases, framed from base 1. This clonotype came up once. Its antigen remains unidentified. No base quality information exists; no much larger clone differs at one position. One read gives only weak evidence.

Interpreted using the paper, the treatment or condition label stands for: in vitro stimulation with specific CMV peptide epitopes to enrich CMV-specific T cells. The sequences come from cultured CD8+ T cells from PBMCs, collected from culture after CMV antigen stimulation. The rearrangement combines TRBV6-5 with TRBJ2-5, with TRBD1 perhaps the D gene, on 6 matching bases. The clonotype originates from a human donor in good health (CMV status not recorded). Some clones in this sample may be carry-over from other donors' samples. The bases read TGTGCCAGCAGTTACTCCCCAGGGGTACCGGAGCCCCAGTACTTC. Its protein product is CASSYSPGVPEPQYF.